This TCR beta chain was obtained from a study of shared T cell receptors in the human thymus. Trimming cost V 1 base and J 3 bases; bases outside gene matches: 20. This CDR3 is 22 amino acids long. Germline V gives CDR1 SNHLY, CDR2 FYNNEI. Method: immunoSEQ multiplex PCR; TCRdb's copy keeps in-frame clones and lacks some. The sample has some 400,000 clones; over 90% are singletons. The TCR comes from a human donor. What was sequenced was thymocytes. The J gene is TRBJ2-1, the V gene TRBV2; 11 nucleotides align to TRBD2. As DNA, the CDR3 is TGTGCCAGCAGTGAAGGGGTTGAGAAGACTAGCGGGAACCTAGCGGTCTACAATGAGCAGTTCTTC. This gives the protein CASSEGVEKTSGNLAVYNEQFF.